One and the same sample provided the 10 T cell receptor beta chains below, sequenced in a study of beta chain features in type 1 diabetes. The investigators reverse transcribed all of the isolated RNA, so they sequenced expressed TCRB transcripts. Clones were read by immunoSEQ multiplex PCR, and TCRdb kept only the in-frame ones, dropping some. The data contain around 500,000 clones, roughly 11% of them singletons. Sequenced: naive CD4+ T cells from blood. These receptor sequences come from a woman in her late teens or twenties in good health.

This clone was seen a handful of times. The chain joins TRBV7-9 to TRBJ2-2; D might be TRBD1 (5 bases). The CDR3 length is 16 residues. Per the germline V gene, CDR1 is SEHNR and CDR2 is FQNEAQ (reference sequence). The germline V and J ends were trimmed by 5 bases and 1 base, with 14 bases remaining between them. The chain's CDR3 is CASSPLGVGNTGELFF. CDR3 DNA: TGTGCCAGCAGCCCGTTAGGGGTGGGGAACACCGGGGAGCTGTTTTTT.

This clone has a handful of counts. The V gene is TRBV11-2, the J gene TRBJ2-7, with TRBD1 matching over 9 bases. This CDR3 region has 13 residues. Germline V lookup: CDR1 SGHAT, CDR2 FQNNGV. CDR3 protein: CASSPNRDRAKTV. In DNA, the CDR3 is TGTGCCAGCAGTCCTAACCGGGACAGGGCCAAGACGGTC.

V usage is TRBV7-2 and J usage is TRBJ1-2; maybe TRBD1 (5 bases). CDR3 length: 14 residues. Germline lookup yields CDR1 SGHTA and CDR2 FQGNSA. V dropped 1 base and J dropped 7 bases, with 13 bases sitting between them. The CDR3 DNA is TGTGCCAGCAGCTTAGTGGCAGGGCACGGTGGCTACACCTTC. As protein: CASSLVAGHGGYTF.

The rearrangement links TRBV5-1 to TRBJ1-6; the D is unclear. Germline lookup yields CDR1 SGHRS and CDR2 YFSETQ. There are 14 residues in the CDR3. The V gene lost 5 bases and the J gene lost 8 bases, with 14 bases spanning the gap. CDR3 DNA: TGCGCCAGCAGGTCGGGGAGGTTGTATTCACCCCTCCACTTT. Amino acid sequence: CASRSGRLYSPLHF. The full variable domain, completed using reference TRBV5-1 and TRBJ1-6, is KAGVTQTPRYLIKTRGQQVTLSCSPISGHRSVSWYQQTPGQGLQFLFEYFSETQRNKGNFPGRFSGRQFSNSRSEMNVSTLELGDSALYLCASRSGRLYSPLHFGNGTRLTVT.

This chain connects TRBV9 to TRBJ2-5; 8 bases line up with TRBD1. V shed 2 bases and J 7 bases; nucleotides not matched to a gene: 16. CDR1 SGDLS and CDR2 YYNGEE come from the germline V gene. This CDR3 contains 17 residues. For the CDR3, the DNA is TGTGCCAGCAGCGTGGGACCCCGGACAGGGCCTGATGGGACCCAGTACTTC. Its protein is CASSVGPRTGPDGTQYF.

This clone was counted between two and nine times. The rearrangement uses TRBV19 and TRBJ1-1; TRBD1 matches at 8 bases. Per germline, CDR1 LNHDA and CDR2 SQIVND (reference sequence). The CDR3 has 14 residues. V trimming: 4 bases; J trimming: 1 base; junction bases outside the gene matches: 2. CDR3 region: CASSTGQGNTEAFF. CDR3 coding DNA: TGTGCCAGTAGTACCGGACAGGGGAACACTGAAGCTTTCTTT.

This rearrangement joins TRBV11-2 to TRBJ2-7; tentative D call: TRBD1 (5 bases). The V end was cut by 1 base, the J end by 3 bases, with 10 bases between. This CDR3 has 14 amino acids. CDR1 SGHAT and CDR2 FQNNGV come from the germline V gene. CDR3 nucleotides: TGTGCCAGCAGCTTAGTGGACACCGGCTACGAGCAGTACTTC. Protein sequence: CASSLVDTGYEQYF. The full variable domain, in which reference TRBV11-2 and TRBJ2-7 provide the parts outside the CDR3, is EAGVAQSPRYKIIEKRQSVAFWCNPISGHATLYWYQQILGQGPKLLIQFQNNGVVDDSQLPKDRFSAERLKGVDSTLKIQPAKLEDSAVYLCASSLVDTGYEQYFGPGTRLTVT.

The sample holds a few counts of this clone. CDR3 region: CASTPGSGANVLTF. The CDR3 nucleotides read TGCGCCAGCACCCCCGGATCTGGGGCCAACGTCCTGACTTTC. The chain uses TRBV5-1 and TRBJ2-6; unclear D gene. Germline V CDR1 and CDR2: SGHRS, YFSETQ. Trimming cost V 6 bases and J 1 base, with 8 bases left between them. This CDR3 region has 14 residues.

The sample holds a few counts of this clone. The rearrangement uses TRBV29-1 and TRBJ1-3; no firm D call. The V gene's germline CDR1 is SQVTM and CDR2 ANQGSEA. This CDR3 has 16 amino acids. Deletions cut 4 bases from V and 1 base from J, with 17 bases between. CDR3 bases: TGCAGCGTTGTCGGTCTTCAAGGGCGATCTGGAAACACCATATATTTT. Translating it yields CSVVGLQGRSGNTIYF.

This sequence joins TRBV7-2 and TRBJ2-1, with 7 bases matching TRBD2. The CDR3 has 11 amino acids. Per germline, CDR1 SGHTA and CDR2 FQGNSA. With V trimmed by 7 bases and J by 15 bases, 9 bases remained unmatched. This chain's CDR3 is CASTNSGARFF. CDR3 in DNA: TGTGCCAGCACCAACAGCGGGGCCCGGTTCTTC.